This TCR beta chain appears in the sequencing data of a study of vaccination effects on CD4 cells after COVID-19. Remarks on this clone: Its antigen is currently unknown.

Germline V lookup: CDR1 LNHDA, CDR2 SQIVND (reference sequence). The CDR3 length is 16 residues. The V and J ends lost 6 bases and 8 bases respectively, with 22 bases between them. In the ViraFEST assay, antigen-specific CD4+ clonotypes were identified by expansion after peptide-pool stimulation. Scientists isolated CD4+ T cells after a roughly nine-day culture period ended. Each person got two doses of an mRNA SARS-CoV-2 vaccine, BNT162b2 or mRNA-1273. Vaccinees lacked prior SARS-CoV-2 infection and tested negative for nucleocapsid antibodies. Sequenced by immunoSEQ multiplex PCR; TCRdb stores in-frame clones only, minus some. This table holds tens of thousands of clones, 78% found once.

The TCR comes from a human donor who received a COVID-19 vaccine. The source material was CD4+ T cells from PBMCs cultured with HCoV-OC43 spike peptides, sampled after COVID-19 vaccination. This sample's subset: HCoV-OC43 spike overlapping peptide pool stimulation. The rearrangement joins TRBV19 to TRBJ1-4; D gene uncertain. The CDR3 coding sequence is TGTGCCAGTAGATCGGGCCGAGACCCCTTGGGAGAAAAACTGTTTTTT. This gives the protein CASRSGRDPLGEKLFF.